A selection of T cell receptor beta chains follows, all from one sample in a study of T cell changes during pregnancy in multiple sclerosis. The assay was immunoSEQ multiplex PCR, and TCRdb's table has in-frame clones only and misses some. This table has some 70,000 clones, 91% appearing once. The sequencing here drew on CD8+ T cells from peripheral blood mononuclear cells, taken before pregnancy. All receptors derive from a female donor with multiple sclerosis, enrolled in a pregnancy study. CDR3s include the opening cysteine and the closing phenylalanine or tryptophan. A D gene is named only where the DNA matches it firmly.

J gene: TRBJ2-5; V gene: TRBV6-5; D gene: TRBD2; CDR3 protein: CASSYSLLAAQETQYF; CDR3 DNA: TGTGCCAGCAGTTACTCGCTCCTAGCGGCCCAAGAGACCCAGTACTTC
J gene: TRBJ1-1; V gene: TRBV30; D gene: .; CDR3 protein: CAWSVGNTEAFF; CDR3 DNA: TGTGCCTGGAGTGTCGGGAACACTGAAGCTTTCTTT
J gene: TRBJ1-2; V gene: TRBV27; D gene: TRBD1; CDR3 protein: CASRSPSTGYGYTF; CDR3 DNA: TGTGCCAGCAGATCCCCTTCGACAGGGTATGGCTACACCTTC
J gene: TRBJ1-2; V gene: TRBV30; D gene: .; CDR3 protein: CAWSTSVYGYTF; CDR3 DNA: TGTGCCTGGAGTACCAGTGTCTATGGCTACACCTTC
J gene: TRBJ1-2; V gene: TRBV27; D gene: TRBD1; CDR3 protein: CASSPGGQGSGYTF; CDR3 DNA: TGTGCCAGCAGCCCGGGGGGACAGGGCTCTGGCTACACCTTC
J gene: TRBJ2-1; V gene: TRBV19; D gene: .; CDR3 protein: CASSIGSSYNEQFF; CDR3 DNA: TGTGCCAGTAGTATTGGCAGCTCCTACAATGAGCAGTTCTTC
J gene: TRBJ2-3; V gene: TRBV5-4; D gene: TRBD2; CDR3 protein: CAYTSGGGGTQYF; CDR3 DNA: TGTGCCTACACTAGCGGTGGAGGCGGTACGCAGTATTTT
J gene: TRBJ1-2; V gene: TRBV7-6; D gene: TRBD1; CDR3 protein: CASSLVEQGAGGYTF; CDR3 DNA: TGTGCCAGCAGCTTAGTTGAACAGGGGGCGGGTGGCTACACCTTC
J gene: TRBJ2-7; V gene: TRBV5-1; D gene: .; CDR3 protein: CASSGTLQGSYEQYF; CDR3 DNA: TGCGCCAGCAGCGGGACACTACAGGGTAGCTACGAGCAGTACTTC
J gene: TRBJ2-5; V gene: TRBV19; D gene: .; CDR3 protein: CASSRPERRETQYF; CDR3 DNA: TGTGCCAGTAGTAGACCGGAAAGGAGGGAGACCCAGTACTTC
J gene: TRBJ1-2; V gene: TRBV5-4; D gene: TRBD1; CDR3 protein: CASSNYRGLSEYGYTF; CDR3 DNA: TGTGCCAGCAGCAACTACAGGGGGCTGTCGGAATATGGCTACACCTTC
J gene: TRBJ1-2; V gene: TRBV6-5; D gene: .; CDR3 protein: CASSYGVGGGYTF; CDR3 DNA: TGCGCCAGCAGTTACGGGGTGGGAGGCGGCTACACCTTC
J gene: TRBJ2-1; V gene: TRBV4-1; D gene: TRBD1; CDR3 protein: CASSLEPGQGINEQFF; CDR3 DNA: TGCGCCAGCAGCCTTGAACCGGGACAGGGGATTAATGAGCAGTTCTTC
J gene: TRBJ2-7; V gene: TRBV7-3; D gene: .; CDR3 protein: CASSLSGGSSYEQYF; CDR3 DNA: TGTGCCAGCAGCTTAAGTGGAGGTAGTTCCTACGAGCAGTACTTC
J gene: TRBJ2-5; V gene: TRBV19; D gene: TRBD2; CDR3 protein: CASSIKTSGKYGETQYF; CDR3 DNA: TGTGCCAGTAGTATAAAGACTAGCGGCAAATATGGGGAGACCCAGTACTTC
J gene: TRBJ1-3; V gene: TRBV15; D gene: .; CDR3 protein: CATTDGTEGGNTIYF; CDR3 DNA: TGTGCCACCACCGATGGGACGGAGGGTGGAAACACCATATATTTT
J gene: TRBJ1-3; V gene: TRBV11-2; D gene: .; CDR3 protein: CASSSVNTIYF; CDR3 DNA: TGTGCCAGCAGCTCAGTCAACACCATATATTTT
J gene: TRBJ2-5; V gene: TRBV4-1; D gene: .; CDR3 protein: CASSQSEVETQYF; CDR3 DNA: TGCGCCAGCAGCCAATCGGAGGTGGAGACCCAGTACTTC